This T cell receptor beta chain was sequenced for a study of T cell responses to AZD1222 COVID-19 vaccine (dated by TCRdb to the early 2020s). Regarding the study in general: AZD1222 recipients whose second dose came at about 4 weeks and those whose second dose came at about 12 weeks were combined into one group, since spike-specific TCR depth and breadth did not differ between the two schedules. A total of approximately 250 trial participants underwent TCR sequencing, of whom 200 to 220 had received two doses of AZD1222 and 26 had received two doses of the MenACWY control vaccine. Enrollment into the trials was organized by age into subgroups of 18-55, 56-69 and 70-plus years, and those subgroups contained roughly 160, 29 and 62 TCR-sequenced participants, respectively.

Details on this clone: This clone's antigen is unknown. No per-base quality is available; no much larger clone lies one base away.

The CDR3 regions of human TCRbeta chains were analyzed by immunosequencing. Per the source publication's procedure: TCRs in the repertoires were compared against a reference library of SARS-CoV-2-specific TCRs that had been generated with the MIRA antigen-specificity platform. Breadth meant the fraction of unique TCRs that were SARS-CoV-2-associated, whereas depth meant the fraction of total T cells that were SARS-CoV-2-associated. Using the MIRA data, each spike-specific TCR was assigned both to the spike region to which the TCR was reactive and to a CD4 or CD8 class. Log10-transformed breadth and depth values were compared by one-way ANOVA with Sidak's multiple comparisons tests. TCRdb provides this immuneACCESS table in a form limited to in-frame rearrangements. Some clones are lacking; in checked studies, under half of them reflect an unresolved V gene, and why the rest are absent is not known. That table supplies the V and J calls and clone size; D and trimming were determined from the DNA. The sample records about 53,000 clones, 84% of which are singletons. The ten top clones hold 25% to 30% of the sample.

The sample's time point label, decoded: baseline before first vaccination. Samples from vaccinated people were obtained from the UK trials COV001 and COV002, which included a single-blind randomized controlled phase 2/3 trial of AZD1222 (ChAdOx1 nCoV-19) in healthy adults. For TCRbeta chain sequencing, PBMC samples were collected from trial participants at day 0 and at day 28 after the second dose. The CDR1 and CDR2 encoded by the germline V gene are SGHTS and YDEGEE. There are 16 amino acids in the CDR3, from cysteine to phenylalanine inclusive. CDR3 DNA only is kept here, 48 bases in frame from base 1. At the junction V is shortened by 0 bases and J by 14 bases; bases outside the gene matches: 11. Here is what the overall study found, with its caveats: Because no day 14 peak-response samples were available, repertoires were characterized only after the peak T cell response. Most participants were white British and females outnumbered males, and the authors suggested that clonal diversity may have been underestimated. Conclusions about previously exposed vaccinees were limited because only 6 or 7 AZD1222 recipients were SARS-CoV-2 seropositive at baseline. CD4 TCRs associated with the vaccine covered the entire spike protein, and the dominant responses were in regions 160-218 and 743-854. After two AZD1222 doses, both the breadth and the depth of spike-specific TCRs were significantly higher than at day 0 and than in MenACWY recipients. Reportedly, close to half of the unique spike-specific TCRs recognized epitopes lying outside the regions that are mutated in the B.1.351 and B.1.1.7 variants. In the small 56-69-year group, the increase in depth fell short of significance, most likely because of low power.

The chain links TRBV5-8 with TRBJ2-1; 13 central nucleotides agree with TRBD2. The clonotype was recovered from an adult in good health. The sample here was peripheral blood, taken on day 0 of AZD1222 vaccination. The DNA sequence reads TGTGCCAGCAGCTTGGCCGGGACTAGCGGGAATGTTGGGGAGTTCTTC. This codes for CASSLAGTSGNVGEFF.